This T cell receptor (beta chain) was identified in a study of cytomegalovirus exposure and HLA in healthy donors. Study background: Researchers found that approximately 77% of 398 genotyped donors fell within the Caucasian-associated ancestry cluster.

V trimming: 9 bases; J trimming: 4 bases; junction bases outside the gene matches: 7. CDR1 is SNHLY and CDR2 is FYNNEI in the germline V gene. CDR3 length: 13 residues. Primers included in the PCR were 60 Vbeta and 13 Jbeta primers. Assay used: immunoSEQ multiplex PCR; TCRdb lists only in-frame clones, some missing. This table holds roughly 150,000 clones, more than 65% found once. General study results and limits: A few CMV-associated chains proved CMV antigen-specific in vitro.

On this clone: What it binds is not known.

V is TRBV2 and J is TRBJ2-5; 8 bases align to TRBD1. The material sequenced was PBMCs. This TCR came from a man younger than 30 in good health and CMV-seropositive. Here the CDR3 DNA reads TGTGCCAGGACAGGACAGGGCGGAGAGACCCAGTACTTC. Its translation: CARTGQGGETQYF.